This TCR beta chain was identified in a study of OX40 agonist ivuxolimab in advanced cancers. CDR3 length: 14 amino acids. Per germline, CDR1 MGHRA and CDR2 YSYEKL. Trimming at V came to 5 bases and at J to 8 bases, leaving 3 bases not matched to a gene. This clone came up a few times. Clones were read by immunoSEQ multiplex PCR, and TCRdb kept only the in-frame ones, dropping some. There are 25,000 or so clones in the sample; just under 75% occur only once, and under 20% lies in the top ten. The TCR sequence derives from an adult with an advanced solid tumor such as melanoma, head and neck, liver or kidney cancer. The material was CD4+ or CD8+ T cells sorted from blood, obtained in a trial of the OX40 agonist ivuxolimab. The rearrangement links TRBV4-1 to TRBJ2-1, with 13 bases aligning to TRBD2. CDR3 loop: CASSIGTSGDEQFF. The CDR3, as DNA: TGCGCCAGCAGCATCGGGACTAGCGGGGATGAGCAGTTCTTC.